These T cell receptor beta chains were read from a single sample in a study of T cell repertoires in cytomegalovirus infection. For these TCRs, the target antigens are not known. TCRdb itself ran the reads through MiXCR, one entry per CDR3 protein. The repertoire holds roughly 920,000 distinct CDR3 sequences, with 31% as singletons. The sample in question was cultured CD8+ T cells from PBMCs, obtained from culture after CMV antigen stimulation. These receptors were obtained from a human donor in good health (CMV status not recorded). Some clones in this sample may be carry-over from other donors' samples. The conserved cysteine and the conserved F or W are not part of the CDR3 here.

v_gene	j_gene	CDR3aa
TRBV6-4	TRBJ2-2	ASSDSAYREDTGELF
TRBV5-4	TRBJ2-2	ASSLAGSPTGELF
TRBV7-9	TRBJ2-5	ASSLRTGGAY
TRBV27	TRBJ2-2	AIRQGSGGELF
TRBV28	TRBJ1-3	ASSLDIGSSGNTIY
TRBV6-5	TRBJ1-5	ASSRDRGEQPQH
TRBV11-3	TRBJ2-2	ASSVIPTGELF
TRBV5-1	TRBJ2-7	ASRLLTGQLHEQY
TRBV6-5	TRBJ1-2	ASSYSHGGYGYT
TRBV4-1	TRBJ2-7	ASSQDLLAGAFEQY
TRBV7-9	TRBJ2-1	ASSLVESEQF
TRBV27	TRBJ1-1	ASKGVKGAGDTEAF
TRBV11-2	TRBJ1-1	ASSQSMEIEAF
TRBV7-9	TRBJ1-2	ASSLVGGIYT
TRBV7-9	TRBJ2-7	ASSPSGQNEQY
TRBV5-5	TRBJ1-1	ASSPWDGGYEAF
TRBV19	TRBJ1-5	ASSIYPGLINQPQH
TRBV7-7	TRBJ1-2	ASSLFGVDGYT
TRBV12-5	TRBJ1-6	ASGFKGRYNSPLH
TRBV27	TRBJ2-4	ASSYHQQVVAKNIQY
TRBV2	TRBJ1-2	ASHDQGAGYGYT
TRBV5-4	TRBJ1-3	VSSNTGTGASISGNTIY
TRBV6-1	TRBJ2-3	ASGSGGTSTDTQY
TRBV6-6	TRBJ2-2	ASSLTGVLNTGELF
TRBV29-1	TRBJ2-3	SVEAPDENTQY
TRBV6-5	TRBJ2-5	ASSFAGTAQETQY
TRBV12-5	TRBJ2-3	ASGLPSQWAADTQY
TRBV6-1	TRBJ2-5	ASHLRGTEETQY
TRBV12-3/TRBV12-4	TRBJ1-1	ASRVDRGGTEAF
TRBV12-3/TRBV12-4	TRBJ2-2	ASSLSGGPDTGELF
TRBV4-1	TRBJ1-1	ASTPRLNTEAF
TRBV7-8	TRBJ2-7	ASSLAVRGPNYEQY
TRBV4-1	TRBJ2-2	ASSQEFRTGMRTGELF
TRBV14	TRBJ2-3	ASSRGTSGGTTDTQY
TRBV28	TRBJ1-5	ASSLYRGYNQPRH
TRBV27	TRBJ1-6	ATHTPGSPLH
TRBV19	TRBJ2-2	ASSIGPVLANTGELF
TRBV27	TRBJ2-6	VSSAKSSGANVLT
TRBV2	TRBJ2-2	ASSEGVAGSNTGELF
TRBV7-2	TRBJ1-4	ASTGTGGNEKLF
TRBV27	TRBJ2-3	ASISGTDTQY
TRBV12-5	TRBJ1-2	ASGFSYPRANYGYT
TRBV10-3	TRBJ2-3	AIRIRDGSTDTQY
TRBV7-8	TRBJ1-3	ASSATGSIWSGNTIY
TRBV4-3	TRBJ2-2	ASSQRLAVTGELF
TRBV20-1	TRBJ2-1	SANRPGQGAYNEQF
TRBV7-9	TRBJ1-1	ASSIRDSSPNTEAF
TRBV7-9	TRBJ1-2	ASSLVSGKGYT
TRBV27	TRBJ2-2	ASSPWSVITGELF
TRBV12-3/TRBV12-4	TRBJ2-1	ASSSAGGPPTNEQF